This TCR beta chain was sequenced in a study of blood T cell repertoires in COVID-19. This CDR3 region has 12 residues. Per the germline V gene, CDR1 is SNHLY and CDR2 is FYNNEI. Trimming cost V 8 bases and J 5 bases, with 10 bases left between them. TCRdb's table, derived via immunoSEQ multiplex PCR, lists solely in-frame clones and lacks some. The data contain approximately 360,000 clones, 70% to 90% of them singletons. The sequenced sample was peripheral blood. V usage is TRBV2 and J usage is TRBJ2-4; unclear D gene. This clonotype was obtained from a middle-aged man with acute or convalescent COVID-19. The CDR3 here is CASGLTQNIQYF. CDR3 coding DNA: TGTGCCAGCGGTCTGACACAAAACATTCAGTACTTC.